Following are 10 T cell receptor beta chains from one sample sequenced in a study of cytomegalovirus exposure and HLA in healthy donors. This PCR relied on a set of 60 Vbeta primers and 13 Jbeta primers. Profiling relied on immunoSEQ multiplex PCR, and the TCRdb table lists in-frame clones only, not all of them. The sample gives about 160,000 clones, almost 80% of which show up once; around 1.3% is in the top ten. The sample consisted of PBMCs. The receptors here all came from a woman aged 50 to 60 in good health and CMV-seronegative.

The rearrangement links TRBV4-1 to TRBJ2-7, with D hard to call. V was cut by 1 base and J by 4 bases, with 14 bases left in between. Germline CDR1 and CDR2: MGHRA and YSYEKL. This CDR3 contains 15 residues. DNA of the CDR3: TGCGCCAGCAGCCAAGCTATCCAAAAACCTTACGAGCAGTACTTC. This translates into CASSQAIQKPYEQYF.

In its sample, this clone was seen many times. This sequence joins TRBV6-4 and TRBJ2-1; the D gene is possibly TRBD2 (6 bases). V lost 0 bases to trimming and J lost 4 bases, with 13 bases between them. This CDR3 comprises 16 residues. Germline V CDR1 and CDR2: MRHNA, SNTAGT. The CDR3 nucleotides are TGTGCCAGCAGTGACTCAGGAGCGGGCACATACAATGAGCAGTTCTTC. Translated, it gives CASSDSGAGTYNEQFF.

The genes are TRBV5-1 and TRBJ2-2; D is ambiguous. CDR1 is SGHRS, CDR2 YFSETQ, per germline. Trimming took 1 base from V and 5 from J, leaving 12 bases between them. The CDR3 runs to 15 residues. This CDR3 reads CASSLSQRRTGELFF. In DNA form, the CDR3 reads TGCGCCAGCAGCTTGTCCCAGAGGCGAACCGGGGAGCTGTTTTTT.

V is TRBV28 and J is TRBJ1-1; tentatively, D is TRBD1 (6 bases). The CDR3 is 13 amino acids. V lost 6 bases and J lost 3, with 11 bases in between. Per germline, CDR1 MDHEN and CDR2 SYDVKM. CDR3 nucleotides: TGTGCCAGCAGCAACGACAGGCACACTGAAGCTTTCTTT. Protein: CASSNDRHTEAFF.

The chain links TRBV7-3 to TRBJ2-1; D perhaps matches TRBD1 (5 bases). The germline gives CDR1 SGHTA, CDR2 FQGTGA. V was trimmed by 5 bases and J by 0 bases, leaving 11 bases between them. This CDR3 contains 15 residues. In DNA, the CDR3 is TGTGCCAGCAGCGGAGACAGAAACTCCTACAATGAGCAGTTCTTC. Its protein is CASSGDRNSYNEQFF.

The V and J genes are TRBV9 and TRBJ2-3; 10 positions agree with TRBD1. The V gene's germline CDR1 is SGDLS and CDR2 YYNGEE. This CDR3 region has 17 residues. V lost 5 bases to trimming and J lost 1 base; unmatched junction nucleotides: 10. In nucleotides, the CDR3 is TGTGCCAGCAGTAAGCAACCCGGGACAGGGGGCACAGATACGCAGTATTTT. Its translation is CASSKQPGTGGTDTQYF.

The chain combines TRBV7-8 with TRBJ1-2; the D is unclear. The CDR3 has 12 amino acids. V was cut by 4 bases and J by 6 bases, with 9 bases left in between. Germline values: CDR1 SGHVS, CDR2 FQNEAQ. CDR3 sequence (DNA): TGTGCCAGCAGCTCGCGAGGGCATGGCTACACCTTC. This encodes CASSSRGHGYTF. Based on the CDR3 plus reference TRBV7-8 and TRBJ1-2, the full variable domain is GAGVSQSPRYKVAKRGQDVALRCDPISGHVSLFWYQQALGQGPEFLTYFQNEAQLDKSGLPSDRFFAERPEGSVSTLKIQRTQQEDSAVYLCASSSRGHGYTFGSGTRLTVV.

This sequence joins TRBV28 and TRBJ2-7, with D possibly being TRBD1 (6 bases). This CDR3 has 15 amino acids. The V gene's germline CDR1 is MDHEN and CDR2 SYDVKM. V dropped 6 bases and J dropped 2 bases, with 17 bases sitting between them. The CDR3 DNA reads TGTGCCAGCAGGACAACAGGGTTTTGGGCCTACGAGCAGTACTTC. It codes for CASRTTGFWAYEQYF.

V and J are TRBV7-2 and TRBJ1-6; the D is unclear. Germline V gives CDR1 SGHTA, CDR2 FQGNSA. The ends were cut back, 2 bases at V and 0 bases at J, with 8 bases in the middle. The CDR3 spans 16 residues. CDR3 nucleotides: TGTGCCAGCAGCTTAAAGCGACTCTCCTATAATTCACCCCTCCACTTT. Translated, it gives CASSLKRLSYNSPLHF.

This rearrangement joins TRBV5-5 to TRBJ1-1; D call uncertain. The CDR3 has 14 amino acids. The germline V gene has CDR1 SGHKS and CDR2 YYEKEE (reference sequence). The V gene lost 4 bases and the J gene lost 1 base, with 11 bases spanning the gap. CDR3 nucleotides: TGTGCCAGCAGCCCTAGCTGGGAGAACACTGAAGCTTTCTTT. This gives the protein CASSPSWENTEAFF.